Each of the 12 T cell receptor beta chains below was sequenced from the same sample in a study of HIV-infected patients and healthy controls. Via MiXCR, TCRdb re-called the 5' RACE reads, giving one row per CDR3 protein. Here the sample spans around 62,000 distinct CDR3 sequences, about a fifth being singletons. The sequencing input was CD4+ T cells from blood. The receptors here all came from a human donor in good health.

The J gene is TRBJ2-7, the V gene TRBV20-1, with D possibly matching TRBD1 (6 bases). V was shortened by 0 bases and J by 3 bases, with 12 bases between the two germline ends. The CDR3 has 14 residues. Per germline, CDR1 DFQATT and CDR2 SNEGSKA (reference sequence). In nucleotides, the CDR3 is TGCAGTGCTAGAGATTCCACAGGGCGCTACGAGCAGTACTTC. It specifies CSARDSTGRYEQYF.

In its sample, this clonotype was seen many times. The chain is built from TRBV20-1 and TRBJ1-2; D gene uncertain. The V gene lost 3 bases and the J gene lost 0 bases, with 11 bases spanning the gap. The CDR3 has 14 amino acids. The germline V gene encodes CDR1 DFQATT and CDR2 SNEGSKA (reference sequence). CDR3 residues: CSASMGSANYGYTF. As DNA, the CDR3 is TGCAGTGCTAGTATGGGGTCAGCTAACTATGGCTACACCTTC.

The chain links TRBV20-1 to TRBJ1-5, with 9 bases that match TRBD1. V was pared by 5 bases and J by 7 bases, with 9 bases of the junction left unmatched. From germline, CDR1 is DFQATT and CDR2 SNEGSKA (reference sequence). The CDR3 contains 14 residues. DNA for the CDR3: TGCAGTGCTGGCGGGACAGGGAGAGAACAGCCCCAGCATTTT. Residues: CSAGGTGREQPQHF.

The chain recombines TRBV7-9 with TRBJ2-7; 9 bases are shared with TRBD1. Per germline, CDR1 SEHNR and CDR2 FQNEAQ (reference sequence). The CDR3 is 16 amino acids. Trimming removed 3 bases from V and 3 bases from J; junction bases left unmatched: 9. CDR3 DNA sequence: TGTGCCAGCAGCTTGGGACAGGGACCTCTCAGCTACGAGCAGTACTTC. It is translated as CASSLGQGPLSYEQYF.

J is TRBJ1-5 and V is TRBV6-1, with D hard to call. This CDR3 is 17 amino acids long. Germline CDR1 MNHNS, CDR2 SASEGT. The V end was cut by 0 bases, the J end by 0 bases, with 12 bases between. CDR3 sequence (DNA): TGTGCCAGCAGTGAAGCGAGACAACTTGGTAGCAATCAGCCCCAGCATTTT. Translation gives CASSEARQLGSNQPQHF.

The chain has TRBV7-6 and TRBJ2-1, with 8 bases identical to TRBD1. Germline-derived CDR1 and CDR2 are SGHVS and FNYEAQ. Losses at the gene ends were 1 base for V and 6 bases for J; bases not matched to a gene: 11. There are 17 residues in the CDR3. The CDR3 DNA reads as TGTGCCAGCAGCTTAGTCGTCGAGGACAGGGCCGGCAATGAGCAGTTCTTC. Encoded protein: CASSLVVEDRAGNEQFF.

This clonotype was picked up many times. The chain recombines TRBV30 with TRBJ2-3, with D possibly being TRBD2 (5 bases). Trimming left V 0 bases short and J 10 bases short, with 11 bases between. This CDR3 is 12 amino acids long. Germline CDR1 is GTSNPN and CDR2 is SVGIG (reference sequence). In DNA, the CDR3 is TGTGCCTGGAGTGTATTTGGAGGCTCGCAGTATTTT. Its protein is CAWSVFGGSQYF.

The chain carries TRBV9 and TRBJ2-1; 8 nucleotides agree with TRBD2. Trimming at V came to 0 bases and at J to 1 base, leaving 3 bases not matched to a gene. The CDR3 covers 16 residues. The germline V gene encodes CDR1 SGDLS and CDR2 YYNGEE. The CDR3 sequence: CASSVGAGVSYNEQFF. DNA for the CDR3: TGTGCCAGCAGCGTAGGAGCGGGAGTATCCTACAATGAGCAGTTCTTC.

Details on this clonotype: A much larger clone sits a single nucleotide away, making a read error possible. This chain's CDR3 is CARSGPGQGHGYTF. As DNA, the CDR3 is TGTGCCAGAAGTGGACCGGGACAGGGACATGGCTACACCTTC. This rearrangement joins TRBV6-1 to TRBJ1-2; 9 nucleotides match TRBD1. CDR3 size: 14 residues. The germline V gene encodes CDR1 MNHNS and CDR2 SASEGT.

This clonotype was counted once. The genes are TRBV3-1 and TRBJ2-7, with a tentative D call TRBD2 (5 bases). The CDR3 is made up of 14 amino acids. Germline V gene data show CDR1 as LGHDT and CDR2 as YNNKEL (reference sequence). V was trimmed by 3 bases and J by 1 base, leaving 10 bases between them. CDR3 protein: CASSQWEWSYEQYF. In DNA form, the CDR3 reads TGTGCCAGCAGCCAGTGGGAGTGGTCCTACGAGCAGTACTTC.

This clonotype was picked up many times. The chain links TRBV6-5 to TRBJ1-2; TRBD1 aligns across 9 bases. Trimming cost V 5 bases and J 1 base; bases outside gene matches: 11. CDR3 length: 17 amino acids. Germline V gene data show CDR1 as MNHEY and CDR2 as SVGAGI. The chain's CDR3 is CASSQGTGRALNYGYTF. CDR3 in DNA: TGTGCCAGCAGTCAAGGGACAGGGAGGGCGCTTAACTATGGCTACACCTTC.

This clonotype showed up just a few times. The CDR3 spells CASSLAGGNQPQHF. The CDR3, as DNA: TGTGCCAGCAGTTTAGCCGGGGGCAATCAGCCCCAGCATTTT. V gene TRBV12-3 or TRBV12-4 combines with J gene TRBJ1-5; no firm D call. With 0 bases removed from V and 2 bases from J, the gap between germline ends came to 5 bases. The CDR3 is 14 amino acids.